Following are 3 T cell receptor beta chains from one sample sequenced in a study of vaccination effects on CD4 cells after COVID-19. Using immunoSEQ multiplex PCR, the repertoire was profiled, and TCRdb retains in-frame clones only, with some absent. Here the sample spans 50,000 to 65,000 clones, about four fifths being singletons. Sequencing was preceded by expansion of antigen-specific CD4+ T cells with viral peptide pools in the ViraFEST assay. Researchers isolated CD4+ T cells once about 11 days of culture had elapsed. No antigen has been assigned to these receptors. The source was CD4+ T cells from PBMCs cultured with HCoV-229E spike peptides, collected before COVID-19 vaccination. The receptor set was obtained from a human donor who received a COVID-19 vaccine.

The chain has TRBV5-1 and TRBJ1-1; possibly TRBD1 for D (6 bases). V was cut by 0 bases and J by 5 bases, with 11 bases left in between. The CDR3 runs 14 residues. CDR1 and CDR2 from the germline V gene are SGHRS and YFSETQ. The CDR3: CASSLDQGRTEAFF. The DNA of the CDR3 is TGCGCCAGCAGCTTGGATCAGGGGAGGACTGAAGCTTTCTTT.

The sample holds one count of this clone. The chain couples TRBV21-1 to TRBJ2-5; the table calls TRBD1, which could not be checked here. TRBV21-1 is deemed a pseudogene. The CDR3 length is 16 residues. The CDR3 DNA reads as TGTGCCAGCAGCAAAGAGGAGACAGGGTCCCAAGAGACCCAGTACTTC. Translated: CASSKEETGSQETQYF.

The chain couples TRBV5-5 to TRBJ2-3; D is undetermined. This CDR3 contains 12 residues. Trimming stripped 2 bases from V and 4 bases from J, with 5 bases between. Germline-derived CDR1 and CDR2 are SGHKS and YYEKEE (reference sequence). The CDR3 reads CASSFASDTQYF. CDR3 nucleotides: TGTGCCAGCAGCTTCGCATCAGATACGCAGTATTTT.